The text below deals with one T cell receptor (beta chain). Its antigen is not known. Assay: immunoSEQ multiplex PCR; the TCRdb copy retains only in-frame clones and omits some. This sample carries around 5,000 clones, approximately 71% of them seen once, and the ten largest clones take 72%. This sample is part of a study of OX40 agonist ivuxolimab in advanced cancers. About the research overall: Participants, 65% to 85% male, averaged about 56 years of age, ranging from 23 to 79.

Study findings and constraints: A proportion of nonresponders additionally exhibited low normalized T-cell clonal expansion.

Germline-derived CDR1 and CDR2 are MNHEY and SMNVEV (reference sequence). The CDR3 runs to 13 residues. V was pared by 2 bases and J by 2 bases, with 7 bases between. The rearrangement uses TRBV27 and TRBJ2-7; D call uncertain. The sequences come from CD4+ or CD8+ T cells sorted from blood, collected in a trial of the OX40 agonist ivuxolimab. The receptor's source is an adult with an advanced solid tumor such as melanoma, head and neck, liver or kidney cancer. The CDR3 region has the DNA TGTGCCAGCAGTTTAACAGTCGCCTACGAGCAGTACTTC. Translation gives CASSLTVAYEQYF.